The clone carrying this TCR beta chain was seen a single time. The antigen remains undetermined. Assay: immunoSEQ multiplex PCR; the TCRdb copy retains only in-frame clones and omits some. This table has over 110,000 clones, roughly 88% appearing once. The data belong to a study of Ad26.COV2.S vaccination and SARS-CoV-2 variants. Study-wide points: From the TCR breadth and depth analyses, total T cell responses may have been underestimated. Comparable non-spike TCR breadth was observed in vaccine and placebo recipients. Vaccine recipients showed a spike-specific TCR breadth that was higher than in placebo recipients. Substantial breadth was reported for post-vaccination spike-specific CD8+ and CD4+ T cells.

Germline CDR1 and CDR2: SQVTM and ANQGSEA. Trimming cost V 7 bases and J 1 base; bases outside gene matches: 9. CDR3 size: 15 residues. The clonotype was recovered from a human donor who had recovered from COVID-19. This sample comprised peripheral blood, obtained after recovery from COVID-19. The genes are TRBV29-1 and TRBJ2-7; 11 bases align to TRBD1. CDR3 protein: CSARTGTGGSYEQYF. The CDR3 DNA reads TGCAGCGCCCGTACCGGGACAGGGGGTTCCTACGAGCAGTACTTC.